The rows below give T cell receptor beta chains drawn from one sample of a study of low-dose radiotherapy and immunotherapy resistance in tumors. TCRdb fed the reads into MiXCR, producing one record per CDR3 protein. The data contain 50,000 or so distinct CDR3 sequences, approximately 35% of them singletons. Material: PBMCs, obtained after low-dose radiotherapy plus immunotherapy. The receptors were gathered from a male donor with rectosigmoid adenocarcinoma. Both conserved end residues are part of each CDR3. D genes are given only for firm matches. Clone size is shown for a subset of rows, as once, few, many or a class of expanded clone.

V gene	J gene	D gene	clone size	CDR3 DNA	CDR3 protein
TRBV5-5	TRBJ2-5	NA	many	TGTGCCAGCAGCTTGGACCGCGGGACAGAAGAGACCCAGTACTTC	CASSLDRGTEETQYF
TRBV12-3/TRBV12-4	TRBJ2-5	NA	few	TGTGCCAGCAGTCTTTCCTTGGGACAAGAGACCCAGTACTTC	CASSLSLGQETQYF
TRBV28	TRBJ2-7	NA	once	TGTGCCAGCAGTCGCACAGGGAGTTCCTACGAGCAGTACTTC	CASSRTGSSYEQYF
TRBV7-9	TRBJ1-4	NA	many	TGTGCCAGCAGCTTAGTAAGGGCCAGGACTAATGAAAAACTGTTTTTT	CASSLVRARTNEKLFF
TRBV18	TRBJ2-7	TRBD1	many	TGTGCCAGCTCAACCCGGACAGGGCTGGACGAGCAGTACTTC	CASSTRTGLDEQYF
TRBV27	TRBJ2-3	NA	NA	NA	CASTNQTALYFCATSAGADTQYF
TRBV6-4	TRBJ1-2	NA	few	TGTGCCAGCAGTGACTCGGGGTTCGGCTACACCTTC	CASSDSGFGYTF
TRBV28	TRBJ2-5	TRBD2	few	TGTGCCAGCAGTCTAGCGGGGCCCCCCCAAGAGACCCAGTACTTC	CASSLAGPPQETQYF
TRBV7-9	TRBJ2-1	NA	NA	TGTGCCAGCAGCTTAGTGAACACCTACAATGAGCAGTTCTTC	CASSLVNTYNEQFF
TRBV7-2	TRBJ2-7	TRBD1	many	TGTGCCAGCAGCTTTAGACAGGGCCTCTACGAGCAGTACTTC	CASSFRQGLYEQYF
TRBV30	TRBJ2-7	NA	NA	TGTGCCTGGGAAAGCAGTTACGAGCAGTACTTC	CAWESSYEQYF